The clone carrying this TCR beta chain was recorded many times. Its antigen remains unknown. The data belong to a study of regulatory T cells in long-lasting Graves disease. The study's findings and limits: Clonotypes that were public and shared totalled a few thousand in persistent patients versus over 800 in new patients.

Time point specified: newly diagnosed GD, antithyroid drugs for less than 3 months. The TCR library was made from RNA extracted from PBMCs. V was clipped by 1 base and J by 3 bases, with 12 bases between them. This CDR3 spans 15 amino acids. Looked up from germline, CDR1 is PRHDT and CDR2 is FYEKMQ (reference sequence). Researchers made TCR beta libraries by using iRepertoire HTBI primers and running Arm-PCR on CDR3 regions. MiXCR, applied by TCRdb to the multiplex PCR reads, yields one record per CDR3 protein. This sample has a few hundred thousand distinct CDR3 sequences, with over 15% found just once. These records were also assigned to another study, of T cells in Graves' hyperthyroidism and ophthalmopathy.

The sequenced sample was peripheral blood mononuclear cells (PBMCs), obtained at new diagnosis, from a patient treated with antithyroid drugs. The chain combines TRBV13 with TRBJ2-5; D is perhaps TRBD1 or TRBD2 (5 bases each). The receptor's source is a woman aged 18-30 years with Graves disease. The CDR3 bases are TGTGCCAGCAGCTTAGTCCGGGGACGGGAAGAGACCCAGTACTTC. Its protein is CASSLVRGREETQYF.